A selection of T cell receptor beta chains follows, all from one sample in a study of CD8 T cells in ankylosing spondylitis. TCRdb re-called the 5' RACE reads with MiXCR, one entry per CDR3 protein. The table lists about 220,000 distinct CDR3 sequences, about 18% of them singletons. The sample was blood, either unsorted or a sorted T cell fraction (not recorded which). The source is a male donor with ankylosing spondylitis. Each CDR3 is given with its conserved first and last residue. The order of the fields is J gene, clone size, V gene, D gene, CDR3 protein, CDR3 DNA. The D gene is left open where the match is weak. Expanded clones get a size class; other rows say once, few or many, or leave the size out.

>TRBJ2-7|few|TRBV2|TRBD2
CASSELAGGPYEQYF
TGTGCCAGCAGTGAGCTAGCGGGAGGGCCGTACGAGCAGTACTTC
>TRBJ2-7|NA|TRBV2|NA
CASSEVLNYEQYF
TGTGCCAGCAGTGAAGTACTGAACTACGAGCAGTACTTC
>TRBJ2-1|few|TRBV29-1|TRBD2
CSTGRFYSYNEQFF
TGCAGCACCGGGAGGTTCTACTCCTACAATGAGCAGTTCTTC
>TRBJ2-7|many|TRBV12-3/TRBV12-4|NA
CASSLATGHEQYF
TGTGCCAGCAGTTTAGCGACGGGCCACGAGCAGTACTTC
>TRBJ2-2|NA|TRBV6-1|NA
CASSDGPHTGELFF
TGTGCCAGCAGTGACGGACCGCACACCGGGGAGCTGTTTTTT
>TRBJ2-1|NA|TRBV27|NA
CASSLSRDYNEQFF
TGTGCCAGCAGTTTATCTAGAGATTACAATGAGCAGTTCTTC
>TRBJ2-6|NA|TRBV2|TRBD1
CASRKQGQGAAGANVLTF
TGTGCCAGCAGGAAGCAAGGACAGGGGGCAGCTGGGGCCAACGTCCTGACTTTC
>TRBJ2-1|few|TRBV7-9|TRBD2
CASSLGGPSGGYEQFF
TGTGCCAGCAGCTTAGGAGGTCCTAGCGGGGGCTATGAGCAGTTCTTC
>TRBJ1-2|NA|TRBV30|TRBD1
CAWSQTGAEGYTF
TGTGCCTGGAGTCAAACAGGGGCAGAGGGCTACACCTTC
>TRBJ2-1|few|TRBV4-3|TRBD2
CASSQDRGLAGAEGQFF
TGCGCCAGCAGCCAAGACCGGGGACTAGCGGGGGCCGAGGGGCAGTTCTTC
>TRBJ1-1|few|TRBV18|NA
CASSQGRPPGFAEAFF
TGTGCCAGCTCCCAGGGACGGCCGCCGGGGTTTGCTGAAGCTTTCTTT